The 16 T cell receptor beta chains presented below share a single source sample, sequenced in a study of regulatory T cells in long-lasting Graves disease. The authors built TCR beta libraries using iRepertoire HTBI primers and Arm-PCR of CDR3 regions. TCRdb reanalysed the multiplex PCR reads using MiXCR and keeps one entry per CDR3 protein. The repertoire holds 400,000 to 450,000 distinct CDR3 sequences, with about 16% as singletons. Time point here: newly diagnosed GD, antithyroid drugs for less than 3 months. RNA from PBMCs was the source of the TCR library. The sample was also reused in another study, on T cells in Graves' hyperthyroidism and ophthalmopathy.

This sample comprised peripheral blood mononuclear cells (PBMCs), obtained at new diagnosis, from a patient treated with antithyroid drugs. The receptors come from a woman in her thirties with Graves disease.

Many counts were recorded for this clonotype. The chain's CDR3 is CASSLHGRLGMTQYF. Written as DNA, the CDR3 is TGTGCCAGCAGTTTACACGGGCGGCTGGGTATGACCCAGTACTTC. This sequence joins TRBV12-3 or TRBV12-4 and TRBJ2-1; D gene uncertain. The end of the DNA is better explained by TRBJ2-5, so the J call may be wrong. CDR3 size: 15 residues.

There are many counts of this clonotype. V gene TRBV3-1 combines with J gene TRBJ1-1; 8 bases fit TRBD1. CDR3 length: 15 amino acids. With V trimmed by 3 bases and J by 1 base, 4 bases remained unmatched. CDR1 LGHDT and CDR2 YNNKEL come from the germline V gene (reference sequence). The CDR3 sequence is CASSHNDRGNTEAFF. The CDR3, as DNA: TGTGCCAGCAGCCACAACGACAGGGGGAACACTGAAGCTTTCTTT.

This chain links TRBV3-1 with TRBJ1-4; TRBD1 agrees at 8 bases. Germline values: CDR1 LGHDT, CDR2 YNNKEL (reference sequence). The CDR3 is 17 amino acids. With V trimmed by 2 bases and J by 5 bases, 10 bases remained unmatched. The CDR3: CASSQLYRTGGNEKLFF. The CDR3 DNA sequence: TGTGCCAGCAGCCAACTCTATCGCACAGGGGGAAATGAAAAACTGTTTTTT.

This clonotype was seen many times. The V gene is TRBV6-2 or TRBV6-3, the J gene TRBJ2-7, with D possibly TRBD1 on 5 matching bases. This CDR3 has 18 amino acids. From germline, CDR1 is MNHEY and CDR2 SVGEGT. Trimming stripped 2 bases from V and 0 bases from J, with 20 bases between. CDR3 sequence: CASSYRSSGGANSYEQYF. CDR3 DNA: TGTGCCAGCAGTTACCGTTCTTCCGGTGGGGCGAACTCCTACGAGCAGTACTTC.

The CDR3 loop is CASSVATRDSRDTEAFF. DNA for the CDR3: TGTGCCAGCAGCGTAGCTACAAGGGACAGTAGGGACACTGAAGCTTTCTTT. This rearrangement joins TRBV9 to TRBJ1-1; 7 nucleotides agree with TRBD1. Germline-derived CDR1 and CDR2 are SGDLS and YYNGEE. The length of the CDR3 is 17 residues. The trim removed 0 bases at V and 3 bases at J, leaving 11 bases unmatched.

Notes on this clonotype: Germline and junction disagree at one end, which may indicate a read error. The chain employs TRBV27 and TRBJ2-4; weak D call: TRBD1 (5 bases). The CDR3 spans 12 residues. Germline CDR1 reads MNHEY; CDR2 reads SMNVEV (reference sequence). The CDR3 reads CASSLGADQEFF. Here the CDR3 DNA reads TGTGCCAGCAGCTTAGGGGCCGATCAGGAGTTCTTC.

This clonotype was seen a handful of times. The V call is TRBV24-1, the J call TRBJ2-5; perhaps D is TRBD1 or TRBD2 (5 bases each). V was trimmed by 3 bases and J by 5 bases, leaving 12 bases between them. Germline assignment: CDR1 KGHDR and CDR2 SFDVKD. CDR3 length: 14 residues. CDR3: CATSDARGSETQYF. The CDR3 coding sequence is TGTGCCACCAGTGATGCGAGGGGCTCGGAGACCCAGTACTTC.

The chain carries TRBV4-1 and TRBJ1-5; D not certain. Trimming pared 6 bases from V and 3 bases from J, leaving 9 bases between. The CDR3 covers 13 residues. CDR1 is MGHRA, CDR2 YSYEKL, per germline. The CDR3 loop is CASRLGDNQPQHF. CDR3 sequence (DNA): TGCGCCAGCAGATTGGGCGACAATCAGCCCCAGCATTTT.

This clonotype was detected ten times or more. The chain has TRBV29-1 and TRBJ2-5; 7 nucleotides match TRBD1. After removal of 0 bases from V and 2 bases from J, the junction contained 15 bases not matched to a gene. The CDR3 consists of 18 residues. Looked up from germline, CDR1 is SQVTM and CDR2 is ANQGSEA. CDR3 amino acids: CSVEELEHRGLRQETQYF. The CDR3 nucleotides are TGCAGCGTTGAAGAGTTAGAGCACAGGGGCCTTAGGCAAGAGACCCAGTACTTC. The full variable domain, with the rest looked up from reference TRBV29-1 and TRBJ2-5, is SAVISQKPSRDICQRGTSLTIQCQVDSQVTMMFWYRQQPGQSLTLIATANQGSEATYESGFVIDKFPISRPNLTFSTLTVSNMSPEDSSIYLCSVEELEHRGLRQETQYFGPGTRLLVL.

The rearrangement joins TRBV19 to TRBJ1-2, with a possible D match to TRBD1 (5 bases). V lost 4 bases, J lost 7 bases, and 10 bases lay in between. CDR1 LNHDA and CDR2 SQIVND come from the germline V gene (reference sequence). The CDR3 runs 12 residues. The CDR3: CASSTGLSGYTF. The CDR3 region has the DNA TGTGCCAGTAGTACAGGGTTGTCTGGCTACACCTTC.

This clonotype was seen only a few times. The DNA for the CDR3 is TGCGCCAGCAGCCAACTGAGCGGATCTCAAGAGACCCAGTACTTC. Its translation is CASSQLSGSQETQYF. The V call is TRBV4-1, the J call TRBJ2-5; D perhaps matches TRBD2 (5 bases). The germline V gene has CDR1 MGHRA and CDR2 YSYEKL. Trimming took 2 bases from V and 2 from J, leaving 12 bases between them. The CDR3 totals 15 residues.

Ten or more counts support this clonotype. CDR3 bases: TGCAGTGCTAGAGGGCAGAAGAACACTGAAGCTTTCTTT. This codes for CSARGQKNTEAFF. The chain is built from TRBV20-1 and TRBJ1-1; the D is unclear. The CDR3 is made up of 13 amino acids. V lost 1 base to trimming and J lost 1 base, with 7 bases between them. The germline CDR1 and CDR2 sequences are DFQATT and SNEGSKA (reference sequence).

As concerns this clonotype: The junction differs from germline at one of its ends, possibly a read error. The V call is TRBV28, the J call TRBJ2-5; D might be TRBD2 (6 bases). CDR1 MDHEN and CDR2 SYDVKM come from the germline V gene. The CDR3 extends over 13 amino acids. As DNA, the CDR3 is TGTGCCAGCAGCTCGCCCGGGACCCAAATGGGGAGGTTC. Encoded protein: CASSSPGTQMGRF. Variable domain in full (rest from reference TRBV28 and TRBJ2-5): DVKVTQSSRYLVKRTGEKVFLECVQDMDHENMFWYRQDPGLGLRLIYFSYDVKMKEKGDIPEGYSVSREKKERFSLILESASTNQTSMYLCASSSPGTQMGRFGPGTRLLVL.

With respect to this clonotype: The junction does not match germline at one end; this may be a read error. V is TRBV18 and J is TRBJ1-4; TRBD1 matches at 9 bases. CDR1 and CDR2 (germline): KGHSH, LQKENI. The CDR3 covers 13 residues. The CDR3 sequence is CANSRDREEKLFF. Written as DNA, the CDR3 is TGTGCCAACTCACGGGACAGGGAAGAAAAACTGTTTTTT.

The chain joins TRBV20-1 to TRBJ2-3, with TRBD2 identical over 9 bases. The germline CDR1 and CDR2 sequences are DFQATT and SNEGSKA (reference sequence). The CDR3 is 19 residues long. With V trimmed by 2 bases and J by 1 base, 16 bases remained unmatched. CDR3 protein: CSARPTGREGFRGTDTQYF. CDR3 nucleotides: TGCAGTGCTAGACCGACCGGGCGGGAGGGCTTTAGGGGCACAGATACGCAGTATTTT.

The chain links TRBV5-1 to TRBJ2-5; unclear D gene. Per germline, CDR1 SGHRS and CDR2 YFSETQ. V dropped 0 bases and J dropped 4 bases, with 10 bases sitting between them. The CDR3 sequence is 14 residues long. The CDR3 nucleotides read TGCGCCAGCAGCTTGGACCCCTCTGTAGAGACCCAGTACTTC. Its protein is CASSLDPSVETQYF.